One TCR beta chain is described in this entry. Antigen specificity is unknown. This sample was included in a study of T cell repertoires in cytomegalovirus infection. About the research overall: Recently identified HLA-C-restricted CMV epitopes and well-studied HLA-B-restricted CMV epitopes were used by the study. Public TCR beta signature analysis indicated the presence of both CMV infection and matching HLA type. General observations from the study: The cumulative frequency of public TCR beta families identified carriers of CMV plus the relevant HLA. HLA-C-restricted TCR beta clonotypes specific for CMV led the ex vivo response.

Using its own MiXCR run on the reads, TCRdb lists one record per CDR3 protein. The sample records approximately 150,000 distinct CDR3 sequences, roughly 22% being singletons. V lost 5 bases, J lost 6 bases, and 17 bases lay in between. CDR3 length equals 14 residues. Looked up from germline, CDR1 is LNHDA and CDR2 is SQIVND (reference sequence). The genes are TRBV19 and TRBJ2-7; TRBD1 might be the D (5 bases). The specimen comprised CD8+ T cells from cultured PBMCs, sampled from culture after CMV antigen stimulation. The sequence derives from a human donor in good health (CMV status not recorded). Some clones in this sample may be carry-over from other donors' samples. The chain's CDR3 is CASSHRSSLGEQYF. The CDR3 nucleotides read TGTGCCAGTAGTCACAGGAGCAGCCTAGGCGAGCAGTACTTC.